This T cell receptor (beta chain) is from a study of blood T cell repertoires in COVID-19. At the level of the study: There were acute and convalescent COVID-19 samples, and they came from the United States, Italy and Spain.

Original analysis: It was from reference gene primer amplification that nucleated cell counts were estimated. The protocol was immunoSEQ multiplex PCR, while the TCRdb copy is restricted to in-frame clones and leaves out a portion. Clone size and the V and J calls come from that table; the DNA yielded D and trimming. Of over 65,000 clones in the sample, about nine tenths are singletons; the top ten hold 27%. The V end lost 1 base, the J end lost 2 bases, and 10 bases lay between the germline ends. From germline, CDR1 is SGHNT and CDR2 YYREEE (reference sequence). The CDR3 extends over 15 amino acids.

Material: peripheral blood. The chain carries TRBV5-4 and TRBJ2-1; no reliable D call. This TCR was recovered from a man between 50 and 59 years old with active or convalescent COVID-19. The CDR3: CASSLSTATYNEQFF. CDR3 sequence (DNA): TGTGCCAGCAGCTTGTCAACAGCCACCTACAATGAGCAGTTCTTC.